This T cell receptor (beta chain) was captured in a study of CD8 T cells in ankylosing spondylitis. Findings and limits, study-wide: It appeared that ankylosing spondylitis blood was characterized by a TCR beta motif of several highly homologous variants.

The CDR3 covers 13 residues. Germline V CDR1 and CDR2: SEHNR, FQNEAQ (reference sequence). The germline V and J ends were trimmed by 3 bases and 7 bases, with 12 bases remaining between them. To note about this clonotype: Its matching antigen is unknown.

The TCR beta libraries were generated through quantitative 5'-RACE incorporating molecular barcodes. One entry per CDR3 protein, called by TCRdb with MiXCR from the 5' RACE reads. This table holds about 130,000 distinct CDR3 sequences, roughly an eighth found once. Input material: blood, either unsorted or a sorted T cell fraction (not recorded which). The sequence came from a female donor with ankylosing spondylitis or in good health (not recorded which). This chain links TRBV7-9 with TRBJ1-2, with D perhaps TRBD1 (5 bases). The CDR3 reads CASSLGGTPGYTF. CDR3 bases: TGTGCCAGCAGCTTGGGAGGGACTCCTGGCTACACCTTC.